Shown below are 15 T cell receptor beta chains from a single sample sequenced in a study of response to subunit inactivated influenza vaccine. TCRdb analysed the RT-PCR reads with MiXCR anew, one entry per CDR3 protein. The table records about 540,000 distinct CDR3 sequences, roughly 23% of them present only once. Another study also made use of these data, one on T cells expressing NK-cell markers. As that report states: For TCR beta, cDNA was produced by 5'RACE template switching with UMIs.

Sequences were derived from CD4+ T cells sorted from PBMCs, sampled roughly 12 days after vaccination. These receptors all stem from a man over 45 who received an inactivated influenza vaccine.

This clonotype has a single count. The rearrangement joins TRBV2 to TRBJ2-2, with 7 nucleotides matching TRBD1. The length of the CDR3 is 15 residues. Germline V gene sequence: CDR1 SNHLY, CDR2 FYNNEI. The V segment lost 3 bases and the J segment 5 bases; nucleotides outside the gene matches: 6. The CDR3 region is CASSEAGGKTGELFF. The CDR3 DNA is TGTGCCAGCAGTGAGGCAGGGGGTAAAACCGGGGAGCTGTTTTTT.

This clonotype was detected once. With a much larger clone just one base away, this may be a read error. Here the CDR3 DNA reads TGCAGTGCTCCCCCCACTGGGCAGAAAGAGACCCCGTACTTC. Protein: CSAPPTGQKETPYF. V and J are TRBV20-1 and TRBJ2-5; no clear D. Looked up from germline, CDR1 is DFQATT and CDR2 is SNEGSKA (reference sequence). CDR3 length: 14 residues.

The chain recombines TRBV29-1 with TRBJ2-5; D is perhaps TRBD2 (6 bases). V lost 7 bases to trimming and J lost 0 bases, with 18 bases between them. The CDR3 has 15 residues. Germline assignment: CDR1 SQVTM and CDR2 ANQGSEA. The CDR3 spells CSARAGPAYQETQYF. CDR3 in DNA: TGCAGCGCGAGGGCGGGACCTGCGTACCAAGAGACCCAGTACTTC.

The CDR3 sequence is CSTSDRVGAEQYF. CDR3 DNA: TGCAGTACCTCGGACAGGGTGGGTGCAGAGCAGTACTTC. The chain links TRBV20-1 to TRBJ2-7; TRBD1 matches at 8 bases. The CDR3 is made up of 13 amino acids. Germline V gives CDR1 DFQATT, CDR2 SNEGSKA (reference sequence). Losses at the gene ends were 8 bases for V and 7 bases for J; bases not matched to a gene: 13.

This clonotype was observed at least ten times. The chain recombines TRBV20-1 with TRBJ2-7; no clear D. This CDR3 has 13 residues. V lost 6 bases to trimming and J lost 0 bases, with 12 bases between them. In germline, CDR1 is DFQATT, CDR2 SNEGSKA (reference sequence). The DNA for the CDR3 is TGCAGTGCCCCTGACATCCGCTCCTACGAGCAGTACTTC. Translating it yields CSAPDIRSYEQYF.

This clonotype was recorded a few times. The CDR3 bases are TGTGCCAGCAGCCAAGATAAGTTGGGACAGGGGGCCGGGGAGCTGTTTTTT. This codes for CASSQDKLGQGAGELFF. This chain uses TRBV3-1 with TRBJ2-2; TRBD1 aligns across 11 bases. The CDR3 runs 17 residues. The V segment lost 0 bases and the J segment 6 bases; nucleotides outside the gene matches: 6. Germline loops: CDR1 LGHDT, CDR2 YNNKEL (reference sequence).

This rearrangement joins TRBV7-2 to TRBJ2-1; D unresolved. The CDR3 has 14 residues. V was trimmed by 0 bases and J by 8 bases, leaving 11 bases between them. Germline V gene sequence: CDR1 SGHTA, CDR2 FQGNSA. The CDR3 bases are TGTGCCAGCAGCTTAGCGACGCACGCCGATGAGCAGTTCTTC. It specifies CASSLATHADEQFF.

This clonotype was picked up a small number of times. This chain uses TRBV7-3 with TRBJ2-1; the D is unclear. The CDR3 contains 14 residues. In germline, CDR1 is SGHTA, CDR2 FQGTGA. The V and J ends lost 1 base and 4 bases respectively, with 8 bases between them. The CDR3 nucleotides read TGTGCCAGCAGCTTAATCCCCTTTTACAATGAGCAGTTCTTC. Its protein is CASSLIPFYNEQFF.

This clonotype was detected a few times. Its ends do not fully match the called genes, so a read error is possible. The chain is built from TRBV7-3 and TRBJ2-1, with 7 bases that match TRBD2. The CDR3 contains 15 residues. The germline V gene has CDR1 SGHTA and CDR2 FQGTGA. CDR3 bases: TGTGCCAGCAGCATAACCGGGACTAACTACAATGAGCAGTTCTTC. Translation gives CASSITGTNYNEQFF.

This clonotype was counted at least ten times. The genes are TRBV7-9 and TRBJ2-1; TRBD2 aligns across 16 bases. The germline V gene has CDR1 SEHNR and CDR2 FQNEAQ (reference sequence). V shed 8 bases, J shed 0 bases, and the junction held 4 bases outside the gene matches. This CDR3 region has 17 residues. The CDR3: CASRGLAGGSSYNEQFF. The CDR3, as DNA: TGTGCCAGCCGGGGACTAGCGGGAGGGAGCTCCTACAATGAGCAGTTCTTC.

The rearrangement uses TRBV19 and TRBJ2-3; 9 bases fit TRBD2. Looked up from germline, CDR1 is LNHDA and CDR2 is SQIVND (reference sequence). This CDR3 is 14 amino acids long. V shed 3 bases and J 8 bases; nucleotides not matched to a gene: 6. CDR3 amino acids: CASSIPSGAGTQYF. The CDR3 DNA sequence: TGTGCCAGTAGTATCCCTAGCGGGGCTGGTACGCAGTATTTT.

V is TRBV5-5 and J is TRBJ1-2; 7 bases match TRBD1. Per the germline V gene, CDR1 is SGHKS and CDR2 is YYEKEE (reference sequence). The CDR3 spans 18 residues. Losses at the gene ends were 4 bases for V and 4 bases for J; bases not matched to a gene: 19. CDR3 in amino acids: CASSEKLVTGVISYGYTF. Written as DNA, the CDR3 is TGTGCCAGCAGCGAGAAATTAGTTACAGGGGTGATATCCTATGGCTACACCTTC.

In its sample, this clonotype was seen once. The chain recombines TRBV28 with TRBJ2-1, with unresolved D. The CDR3 has 14 residues. The V end was cut by 6 bases, the J end by 6 bases, with 15 bases between. CDR1 and CDR2 from the germline V gene are MDHEN and SYDVKM. In DNA form, the CDR3 reads TGTGCCAGCAGATCGAGTCTGGCCTCCAATGAGCAGTTCTTC. Its translation: CASRSSLASNEQFF.

This clonotype has just a few counts. The chain uses TRBV12-3 or TRBV12-4 and TRBJ2-7; D tentatively fits TRBD1 or TRBD2 (5 bases each). The CDR3 extends over 14 amino acids. V was shortened by 5 bases and J by 0 bases, with 11 bases between the two germline ends. The CDR3 spells CASSTRGPSYEQYF. The DNA of the CDR3 is TGTGCCAGCAGTACCCGGGGCCCCTCCTACGAGCAGTACTTC.

This clonotype has ten or more counts. This chain's CDR3 is CSVVLFTSTDTQYF. CDR3 DNA sequence: TGCAGCGTCGTCCTTTTTACTAGCACAGATACGCAGTATTTT. V is TRBV29-1 and J is TRBJ2-3; D remains ambiguous. Germline V CDR1 and CDR2: SQVTM, ANQGSEA. This CDR3 region has 14 residues. Trimming removed 6 bases at V and 0 bases at J, with 13 bases between.